The 28 T cell receptor beta chains below were found in one sample sequenced in a study of cytomegalovirus exposure and HLA in healthy donors. Assay used: immunoSEQ multiplex PCR; TCRdb lists only in-frame clones, some missing. The data show roughly 180,000 clones, roughly nine tenths seen once. Sequenced: PBMCs. These receptors were collected from a man aged 25 to 40 in good health and CMV-seropositive.

The chain has TRBV9 and TRBJ2-3; perhaps D is TRBD1 or TRBD2 (5 bases each). The CDR3 sequence is 15 residues long. Germline V gene data show CDR1 as SGDLS and CDR2 as YYNGEE. Between the trimmed V and J ends, which lost 0 bases and 0 bases, there was a span of 8 bases. The chain's CDR3 is CASSVGGSSTDTQYF. The DNA of the CDR3 is TGTGCCAGCAGCGTAGGGGGGTCTAGCACAGATACGCAGTATTTT.

This clone showed up many times. CDR3 in amino acids: CASSEATLAKQYF. The CDR3 region has the DNA TGTGCCAGCAGTGAAGCAACACTAGCGAAACAGTACTTC. The V call is TRBV2, the J call TRBJ2-5; 7 positions match TRBD2. This CDR3 region has 13 residues. Germline CDR1 is SNHLY and CDR2 is FYNNEI. The J segment lost 11 bases and the V segment lost 0 bases, leaving 6 bases of the junction unmatched. Complete variable domain (other parts from reference TRBV2 and TRBJ2-5): EPEVTQTPSHQVTQMGQEVILRCVPISNHLYFYWYRQILGQKVEFLVSFYNNEISEKSEIFDDQFSVERPDGSNFTLKIRSTKLEDSAMYFCASSEATLAKQYFGPGTRLLVL.

This sequence joins TRBV5-6 and TRBJ2-7; D is possibly TRBD1 (5 bases). Trimming removed 4 bases at V and 6 bases at J, with 17 bases between. CDR1 SGHDT and CDR2 YYEEEE come from the germline V gene. This CDR3 has 14 amino acids. This CDR3 reads CASSAWNRKFEQYF. The CDR3 nucleotides read TGTGCCAGCAGCGCTTGGAACAGGAAATTCGAGCAGTACTTC.

This clone was seen only once. The V call is TRBV6-1, the J call TRBJ2-7; 10 bases map to TRBD2. The CDR3 is 15 residues long. CDR1 MNHNS and CDR2 SASEGT come from the germline V gene. The junction had 11 bases not matched to a gene; V was cut back by 7 bases and J by 5 bases. The CDR3 bases are TGTGCCAGCACAGGGGGAGCGGGAGGGCCTAACGAGCAGTACTTC. This encodes CASTGGAGGPNEQYF.

This clone was seen once. The chain employs TRBV4-3 and TRBJ2-2, with 11 bases identical to TRBD2. The germline CDR1 and CDR2 sequences are LGHNA and YSLEER. V was clipped by 3 bases and J by 2 bases; unmatched bases: 2. CDR3 length: 16 residues. In DNA, the CDR3 is TGCGCCAGCAGCCAGGGGACTAGCGGTAACACCGGGGAGCTGTTTTTT. Translating gives CASSQGTSGNTGELFF.

This clone was detected once. This rearrangement joins TRBV7-3 to TRBJ2-1, with D perhaps TRBD2 (6 bases). The germline V gene encodes CDR1 SGHTA and CDR2 FQGTGA. CDR3 length equals 14 residues. Trimming left V 3 bases short and J 4 bases short, with 10 bases between. CDR3 residues: CASSLPGTYNEQFF. The CDR3 region has the DNA TGTGCCAGCAGCTTGCCCGGGACTTACAATGAGCAGTTCTTC.

Note on this clone: A much larger clone lies a single base off, so this may be a read error. The identical CDR3 is also encoded by other nucleotide sequences in the sample. The chain carries TRBV7-6 and TRBJ2-5; D is ambiguous. The CDR3 loop spans 11 amino acids. Germline V CDR1 and CDR2: SGHVS, FNYEAQ. V lost 0 bases and J lost 5, with 1 base in between. As DNA, the CDR3 is TGTGCCAGCAGCTTAGCGGAGACCCAGTACTTC. Amino acids: CASSLAETQYF.

This clone was picked up one time. This chain uses TRBV7-9 with TRBJ1-1; no clear D. The germline CDR1 and CDR2 sequences are SEHNR and FQNEAQ (reference sequence). The V gene lost 4 bases and the J gene lost 0 bases, with 18 bases spanning the gap. The CDR3 covers 17 residues. The CDR3 nucleotides read TGTGCCAGCAGCTCCCCCCGCCTGATAGTTTTGAACACTGAAGCTTTCTTT. Translating gives CASSSPRLIVLNTEAFF.

This chain joins TRBV19 and TRBJ1-6; the match to TRBD1 covers 9 bases. The ends lost 7 bases at V and 5 bases at J; junction bases unmatched: 9. The germline V gene has CDR1 LNHDA and CDR2 SQIVND (reference sequence). The CDR3 has 16 amino acids. In DNA, the CDR3 is TGTGCCAGTAAAATGGGACAGGGAGAGAATAATTCACCCCTCCACTTT. This gives the protein CASKMGQGENNSPLHF.

The rearrangement links TRBV4-3 to TRBJ1-4; unclear D gene. Germline CDR1 reads LGHNA; CDR2 reads YSLEER. V was shortened by 3 bases and J by 3 bases, with 11 bases between the two germline ends. The CDR3 runs to 15 residues. CDR3 sequence reads: CASSQDRGSNEKLFF. Here the CDR3 DNA reads TGCGCCAGCAGCCAGGACCGGGGTTCTAATGAAAAACTGTTTTTT.

This clone was seen only once. The V and J genes are TRBV6-6 and TRBJ1-2; 8 nucleotides line up with TRBD1. The CDR3 length is 16 residues. Trimming took 7 bases from V and 3 from J; bases not matched to a gene: 13. CDR1 is MNHNY and CDR2 is SVGAGI in the germline V gene (reference sequence). CDR3: CASTDRGGIRDYGYTF. The CDR3 nucleotides are TGTGCCAGCACTGACAGGGGAGGCATTCGGGACTATGGCTACACCTTC.

This clone was detected a few times. The CDR3 coding sequence is TGTGCCAGCAGTGTTGGCCCCACTGAAGCTTTCTTT. It encodes CASSVGPTEAFF. The rearrangement joins TRBV25-1 to TRBJ1-1; D remains ambiguous. Between the trimmed V and J ends, which lost 4 bases and 4 bases, there was a span of 7 bases. The CDR3 extends over 12 amino acids. Germline V gives CDR1 MGHDK, CDR2 SYGVNS. Together with reference TRBV25-1 and TRBJ1-1, the CDR3 gives the full variable domain: EADIYQTPRYLVIGTGKKITLECSQTMGHDKMYWYQQDPGMELHLIHYSYGVNSTEKGDLSSESTVSRIRTEHFPLTLESARPSHTSQYLCASSVGPTEAFFGQGTRLTVV.

This clone turned up a few times. The chain links TRBV11-2 to TRBJ1-2; TRBD1 matches 9 bases. V gave up 7 bases and J gave up 7 bases; unmatched junction bases: 7. This CDR3 is 13 amino acids long. Germline V gene sequence: CDR1 SGHAT, CDR2 FQNNGV. This chain's CDR3 is CASTIGTGSGYTF. CDR3 bases: TGTGCCAGCACCATCGGGACAGGGAGTGGCTACACCTTC.

This chain links TRBV6-1 with TRBJ2-7; D not resolved. The CDR3 spans 13 residues. V was pared by 6 bases and J by 9 bases, with 18 bases between. From germline, CDR1 is MNHNS and CDR2 SASEGT. Written as DNA, the CDR3 is TGTGCCAGCAGCGCGCCACTTACAGACTTGCAGTACTTC. Its protein product is CASSAPLTDLQYF.

V is TRBV6-6 and J is TRBJ1-5; D gene ambiguous. CDR1 and CDR2 from the germline V gene are MNHNY and SVGAGI (reference sequence). This CDR3 has 15 residues. Trimming pared 6 bases from V and 0 bases from J, leaving 12 bases between. The CDR3, as DNA: TGTGCCAGCAGATCCGACACATATAGCAATCAGCCCCAGCATTTT. It yields the protein CASRSDTYSNQPQHF.

The J gene is TRBJ1-3, the V gene TRBV11-2; a possible D gene is TRBD1 (6 bases). This CDR3 has 14 residues. The germline V gene encodes CDR1 SGHAT and CDR2 FQNNGV. V lost 1 base and J lost 2, with 6 bases in between. CDR3 protein: CASSLAGAGNTIYF. The CDR3 coding sequence is TGTGCCAGCAGCTTAGCAGGGGCTGGAAACACCATATATTTT.

The chain couples TRBV19 to TRBJ2-7, with D uncertain. Germline V lookup: CDR1 LNHDA, CDR2 SQIVND (reference sequence). V was cut by 3 bases and J by 2 bases, with 8 bases left in between. CDR3 length equals 13 residues. CDR3 DNA sequence: TGTGCCAGTAGTATTGGGGAAACCTACGAGCAGTACTTC. Translated: CASSIGETYEQYF.

The J gene is TRBJ1-2, the V gene TRBV30, with 7 bases fitting TRBD1. V dropped 2 bases and J dropped 7; count of bases not matched to a gene: 10. This CDR3 spans 14 amino acids. The germline V gene has CDR1 GTSNPN and CDR2 SVGIG (reference sequence). The CDR3 reads CAWSPPTGRGGYTF. For the CDR3, the DNA is TGTGCCTGGAGTCCACCGACAGGGCGTGGTGGCTACACCTTC.

This chain joins TRBV5-4 and TRBJ2-1; unclear D gene. This CDR3 spans 14 amino acids. V lost 0 bases and J lost 0, with 4 bases in between. Germline CDR1 SGHNT, CDR2 YYREEE (reference sequence). In nucleotides, the CDR3 is TGTGCCAGCAGCTTGGATCGCTCCTACAATGAGCAGTTCTTC. Protein product: CASSLDRSYNEQFF.

This clone turned up a few times. The genes are TRBV19 and TRBJ1-5, with 8 bases identical to TRBD1. Per germline, CDR1 LNHDA and CDR2 SQIVND (reference sequence). The ends lost 6 bases at V and 5 bases at J; junction bases unmatched: 6. CDR3 length: 14 residues. CDR3 residues: CASRRDRNYQPQHF. The DNA of the CDR3 is TGTGCCAGTAGGAGGGACAGGAACTATCAGCCCCAGCATTTT.

The chain employs TRBV5-1 and TRBJ2-5; 9 nucleotides agree with TRBD1. The germline V gene has CDR1 SGHRS and CDR2 YFSETQ. The CDR3 spans 15 residues. Germline trimming cut 2 bases from V and 3 bases from J; bases unmatched to any gene: 5. CDR3 amino acids: CASSFTTGGEETQYF. The CDR3, as DNA: TGCGCCAGCAGCTTCACTACAGGGGGCGAAGAGACCCAGTACTTC.

The rearrangement links TRBV12-2 to TRBJ2-7; the D call TRBD2 from the table was never checked on the DNA. TRBV12-2 is a listed pseudogene. The CDR3 is 16 residues long. CDR3 sequence reads: CASRFIRAGCFYEQYF. CDR3 nucleotides: TGTGCAAGTCGCTTTATTCGTGCGGGGTGCTTCTACGAGCAGTACTTC.

The genes are TRBV4-2 and TRBJ2-1, with 12 nucleotides matching TRBD2. This CDR3 spans 14 amino acids. Germline V lookup: CDR1 LGHNA, CDR2 YNFKEQ. V lost 4 bases, J lost 9 bases, and 4 bases stayed unmatched. The CDR3 sequence is CASSPTSGGFEQFF. Here the CDR3 DNA reads TGTGCCAGCAGCCCGACTAGCGGGGGCTTTGAGCAGTTCTTC.

In this sample, this clone turned up once. V usage is TRBV5-4 and J usage is TRBJ2-2; 11 bases line up with TRBD2. Per germline, CDR1 SGHNT and CDR2 YYREEE (reference sequence). The CDR3 covers 15 residues. With V trimmed by 4 bases and J by 4 bases, 3 bases remained unmatched. CDR3 DNA: TGTGCCAGCAGCCATAGCGGGGGGGCCACCGGGGAGCTGTTTTTT. As protein: CASSHSGGATGELFF.

CDR3 loop: CASSEIGEGSESGELFF. In DNA, the CDR3 is TGTGCCAGCAGTGAAATTGGTGAGGGATCTGAATCCGGGGAGCTGTTTTTT. The V call is TRBV2, the J call TRBJ2-2; weak D call: TRBD2 (5 bases). The CDR3 is made up of 17 amino acids. Germline CDR1 is SNHLY and CDR2 is FYNNEI. V dropped 2 bases and J dropped 6 bases, with 19 bases sitting between them.

This clone occurred a few times. The chain couples TRBV7-2 to TRBJ2-3; 7 nucleotides align to TRBD2. The CDR3 contains 15 residues. J gave up 0 bases and V 2 bases, and 2 bases lay outside the gene matches. Germline loops: CDR1 SGHTA, CDR2 FQGNSA. In DNA form, the CDR3 reads TGTGCCAGCAGCTTAAGGCGGGGGAGCACAGATACGCAGTATTTT. The encoded protein is CASSLRRGSTDTQYF. Full variable domain (rest looked up from reference TRBV7-2 and TRBJ2-3): GAGVSQSPSNKVTEKGKDVELRCDPISGHTALYWYRQSLGQGLEFLIYFQGNSAPDKSGLPSDRFSAERTGGSVSTLTIQRTQQEDSAVYLCASSLRRGSTDTQYFGPGTRLTVL.

The rearrangement links TRBV6-1 to TRBJ1-2, with D tentatively TRBD1 (5 bases). V shed 3 bases and J shed 4 bases, with 18 bases lying between them. Germline loops: CDR1 MNHNS, CDR2 SASEGT. The length of the CDR3 is 16 residues. CDR3: CASSDGYIGTFYGYTF. In DNA form, the CDR3 reads TGTGCCAGCAGTGACGGGTACATAGGGACCTTCTATGGCTACACCTTC.

The rearrangement uses TRBV29-1 and TRBJ1-2; D gene uncertain. The ends were cut back, 3 bases at V and 2 bases at J, with 7 bases in the middle. This CDR3 region has 12 residues. The V gene's germline CDR1 is SQVTM and CDR2 ANQGSEA. This CDR3 is CSVEAANYGYTF. Written as DNA, the CDR3 is TGCAGCGTTGAGGCAGCAAACTATGGCTACACCTTC.